The subject of this entry is one TCR beta chain. Germline CDR1 SGHRS, CDR2 YFSETQ. The CDR3 totals 15 residues. V lost 4 bases and J lost 4, with 17 bases in between. The sample comes from a study of tumor-infiltrating lymphocytes in localized non-small cell lung cancer. Generated by immunoSEQ multiplex PCR, the TCRdb table keeps only in-frame clones and is missing some. The sample gives tens of thousands of clones, about two thirds of which show up once; 5.5% to 7% is in the top ten. Input material: lung tumor tissue. The chain combines TRBV5-1 with TRBJ1-1, with D possibly being TRBD1 (5 bases). This clonotype originated in a human donor with non-small cell lung cancer. The CDR3 sequence is CASSRLGQGGTEAFF. Written as DNA, the CDR3 is TGCGCCAGCAGCCGACTCGGGCAGGGAGGCACTGAAGCTTTCTTT.